This T cell receptor (beta chain) stems from a study of T cells in Graves' hyperthyroidism and ophthalmopathy. The study's findings and limits: Ophthalmopathy got predicted by the model a median about six months before its onset.

V lost 3 bases and J lost 7; bases outside the gene matches: 9. The CDR3 totals 14 residues. Germline-derived CDR1 and CDR2 are DFQATT and SNEGSKA (reference sequence). This clonotype was detected many times. Its target is not known. Regions amplified from RNA transcripts were the TCR beta CDR3 regions. The HTBI set primed first-round TCR CDR3 RT-PCR. TCRdb re-analysed the multiplex PCR reads in MiXCR, keeping a single row per CDR3 protein. The sample includes around 600,000 distinct CDR3 sequences, just under 45% of them seen just once. This TCR derives from an adult man with Graves' disease, either hyperthyroidism or ophthalmopathy (not recorded which). The genes are TRBV20-1 and TRBJ1-2, with 9 bases lining up with TRBD1. Sequenced material: peripheral blood or thyroid tissue (not recorded which). The CDR3 loop is CSARLAGQGRGYTF. The DNA for the CDR3 is TGCAGTGCTAGGCTTGCGGGACAGGGACGTGGCTACACCTTC.